These T cell receptor beta chains were read from a single sample in a study of Ad26.COV2.S vaccination and SARS-CoV-2 variants. Sequenced by immunoSEQ multiplex PCR; TCRdb stores in-frame clones only, minus some. The sample holds about 400,000 clones, 89% seen once. The sequences come from peripheral blood, collected in a trial of Ad26.COV2.S vaccine versus placebo. Receptors were obtained from a person between 18 and 65 years old who received the Ad26.COV2.S COVID-19 vaccine or a placebo. Both conserved end residues are part of each CDR3. Each record gives: CDR3 DNA, CDR3 protein, J gene, clone size, D gene, V gene. D genes are given only for firm matches. Clone size is given for some rows only: seen once, a few or many times, or a class if the clone is expanded.

TGTGCCAGCGTCGGCTCCTATAATTCACCCCTCCACTTT CASVGSYNSPLHF TRBJ1-6 . . TRBV7-9
TGTGCCAGCAGCCGGGCGGGGAGCGGACAAGAGACCCAGTACTTC CASSRAGSGQETQYF TRBJ2-5 . . TRBV4-2
TGTGCCAGCCCTCGCGGGCTAGCGGGAGTCGGGTTAGTATTGCAAGAGACCCAGTACTTC CASPRGLAGVGLVLQETQYF TRBJ2-5 . . TRBV21-1
TGTGCCAGCAGCCAAGGGACAGTTCAAGAGACCCAGTACTTC CASSQGTVQETQYF TRBJ2-5 . . TRBV4-2
TGCGCCAGCAGCTTGGCTTCTAGCGCCGAAATAACTAGCACAGATACGCAGTATTTT CASSLASSAEITSTDTQYF TRBJ2-3 once . TRBV5-1
TGCGCCAGCAGCCGCGTAGCGGGAGAGACCGGGGAGCTGTTTTTT CASSRVAGETGELFF TRBJ2-2 . TRBD2 TRBV5-1
TGTGCCAGCAGCTTACACCGCAGACTAGAAGGCAATGAGCAGTTCTTC CASSLHRRLEGNEQFF TRBJ2-1 once . TRBV11-3
TGTGCCAGCAGTGGCGGGACAGGGGGCAATGAGCAGTTCTTC CASSGGTGGNEQFF TRBJ2-1 . TRBD1 TRBV6-4
TGTGCCAGCAGTCTGACTTCAGGGAACACTGAAGCTTTCTTT CASSLTSGNTEAFF TRBJ1-1 . . TRBV14
TGCAGTGCTCGAGAGGACTACGAGCAGTACTTC CSAREDYEQYF TRBJ2-7 . . TRBV20-1
TGTGCCAGCATCCCGGCTTTTAACTATGGCTACACCTTC CASIPAFNYGYTF TRBJ1-2 . . TRBV6-5
TGCGCCAGCAGCTTGTATGCGGGAGGGCAAGAGACCCAGTACTTC CASSLYAGGQETQYF TRBJ2-5 . TRBD2 TRBV5-1
TGTGCCAGCAGCCAAGATAAGGTTGGGCGCGAGGAAGCTTTCTTT CASSQDKVGREEAFF TRBJ1-1 . . TRBV3-1/TRBV3-2
TGTGCCAGCAGGGCCGGGACGGCTACCTACGAGCAGTACTTC CASRAGTATYEQYF TRBJ2-7 . . TRBV6-5
TGTGCCATCAGTCCGTCCGGGTTCGGAGCCCTCCACTTT CAISPSGFGALHF TRBJ1-6 few . TRBV10-3
TGTGCCAGCAGTGAAGACAGGGCTAGGGGTGAAGCTTTCTTT CASSEDRARGEAFF TRBJ1-1 . . TRBV2
TGCGCCAGCAGCCGGAGGGGGGAGGATCAGCCCCAGCATTTT CASSRRGEDQPQHF TRBJ1-5 . . TRBV5-1